The source of this TCR beta chain is a study of blood T cell repertoires in COVID-19 (dated by TCRdb to about 2020). About the investigation overall: ImmuneRACE Cohort 3 recovered participants were defined by two consecutive negative NP/OP PCR tests, healthcare professional clearance, or symptom resolution. Samples from collaborators originated in the United States, Italy and Spain and spanned both the acute and convalescent phases of COVID-19. HLA class I and class II types, where available, came from metadata supplied by the sample provider rather than from assay-based typing. The samples were drawn from two sources: the first 160 participants of the ongoing ImmuneRACE study, and 1,000 to 1,500 subjects contributed by 6 global collaborators. Sample metadata almost always included a de-identified subject ID, COVID-19 status, age in years and sex. The prospective study material was composed of cDNA or gDNA derived from T cells, B-cell-depleted T cells, or PBMCs. Subjects who had been exposed to COVID-19, were actively infected with it, or had recovered from it provided the deeply sampled blood TCRbeta repertoires that made up the dataset. The repertoires were made available in a free public database intended to serve as a resource for research on the immune response to SARS-CoV-2. General findings and caveats noted by the study authors: The amount of clinical and demographic metadata varied by source and participant and was provided uncurated.

V is cut by 1 base and J by 2 bases, and the space between the germline ends is 2 bases. CDR1 is given as LNHNV and CDR2 as YYDKDF, both from the germline V gene (reference sequence). The CDR3 numbers 12 residues from cysteine through phenylalanine. The sequence is cut down to CDR3 DNA, 36 bases in frame from base 1. Enrolling through a virtual design, the prospective study's participants ranged in age from roughly 18 to 95 years and lived across approximately 25 United States geographic areas. To assign participants to cohorts, the prospective study relied on clinical history that participants themselves reported in a screening survey and a study questionnaire. Each participant in the prospective study had whole blood, serum and a nasopharyngeal or oropharyngeal swab collected by mobile phlebotomists. Additional blood draws and questionnaires over a 2-month period could optionally be provided by prospective study participants. Before DNA extraction, prospective study blood samples were shipped either frozen or at room temperature.

The immunoSEQ Assay, a bias-controlled multiplex PCR, was used to amplify TCRbeta CDR3 regions from genomic DNA. The authors processed their data as follows. The number of nucleated cells in each sample was estimated from the amplification of reference gene primers within the assay. To quantify the absolute abundance of each unique TCRbeta CDR3 rearrangement, sequence reads were collapsed and filtered. For each sample, productive Simpson clonality was calculated as the square root of Simpson's diversity index across productive rearrangements. Sourced from immuneACCESS, this table was stored by TCRdb with only in-frame sequences that have V and J called. A share of the clones is absent; for the studies checked, an unresolved V gene accounts for under half, and the remainder has no known explanation. V, J and clone size reflect that table, while D and trimming were determined from the DNA. The sample table shows roughly 340,000 clones, and around 87% are seen once. Of the sample, approximately 1.9% is held by the ten largest clones.

As concerns this clone: Its antigen is unknown. No qualities accompany the bases; no much larger clone lies one base away.

The source material was PBMCs or T cells enriched from blood (not recorded which). The receptor chain draws on TRBV15 and TRBJ2-5; the D segment cannot be called with confidence. The source is a man aged 40-49 years in a cohort exposed to, infected with or recovered from COVID-19 (not recorded which). The nucleotide sequence reads as follows: TGTGCCACCAGCAGAGCTCAAGAGACCCAGTACTTC. This codes for CATSRAQETQYF.